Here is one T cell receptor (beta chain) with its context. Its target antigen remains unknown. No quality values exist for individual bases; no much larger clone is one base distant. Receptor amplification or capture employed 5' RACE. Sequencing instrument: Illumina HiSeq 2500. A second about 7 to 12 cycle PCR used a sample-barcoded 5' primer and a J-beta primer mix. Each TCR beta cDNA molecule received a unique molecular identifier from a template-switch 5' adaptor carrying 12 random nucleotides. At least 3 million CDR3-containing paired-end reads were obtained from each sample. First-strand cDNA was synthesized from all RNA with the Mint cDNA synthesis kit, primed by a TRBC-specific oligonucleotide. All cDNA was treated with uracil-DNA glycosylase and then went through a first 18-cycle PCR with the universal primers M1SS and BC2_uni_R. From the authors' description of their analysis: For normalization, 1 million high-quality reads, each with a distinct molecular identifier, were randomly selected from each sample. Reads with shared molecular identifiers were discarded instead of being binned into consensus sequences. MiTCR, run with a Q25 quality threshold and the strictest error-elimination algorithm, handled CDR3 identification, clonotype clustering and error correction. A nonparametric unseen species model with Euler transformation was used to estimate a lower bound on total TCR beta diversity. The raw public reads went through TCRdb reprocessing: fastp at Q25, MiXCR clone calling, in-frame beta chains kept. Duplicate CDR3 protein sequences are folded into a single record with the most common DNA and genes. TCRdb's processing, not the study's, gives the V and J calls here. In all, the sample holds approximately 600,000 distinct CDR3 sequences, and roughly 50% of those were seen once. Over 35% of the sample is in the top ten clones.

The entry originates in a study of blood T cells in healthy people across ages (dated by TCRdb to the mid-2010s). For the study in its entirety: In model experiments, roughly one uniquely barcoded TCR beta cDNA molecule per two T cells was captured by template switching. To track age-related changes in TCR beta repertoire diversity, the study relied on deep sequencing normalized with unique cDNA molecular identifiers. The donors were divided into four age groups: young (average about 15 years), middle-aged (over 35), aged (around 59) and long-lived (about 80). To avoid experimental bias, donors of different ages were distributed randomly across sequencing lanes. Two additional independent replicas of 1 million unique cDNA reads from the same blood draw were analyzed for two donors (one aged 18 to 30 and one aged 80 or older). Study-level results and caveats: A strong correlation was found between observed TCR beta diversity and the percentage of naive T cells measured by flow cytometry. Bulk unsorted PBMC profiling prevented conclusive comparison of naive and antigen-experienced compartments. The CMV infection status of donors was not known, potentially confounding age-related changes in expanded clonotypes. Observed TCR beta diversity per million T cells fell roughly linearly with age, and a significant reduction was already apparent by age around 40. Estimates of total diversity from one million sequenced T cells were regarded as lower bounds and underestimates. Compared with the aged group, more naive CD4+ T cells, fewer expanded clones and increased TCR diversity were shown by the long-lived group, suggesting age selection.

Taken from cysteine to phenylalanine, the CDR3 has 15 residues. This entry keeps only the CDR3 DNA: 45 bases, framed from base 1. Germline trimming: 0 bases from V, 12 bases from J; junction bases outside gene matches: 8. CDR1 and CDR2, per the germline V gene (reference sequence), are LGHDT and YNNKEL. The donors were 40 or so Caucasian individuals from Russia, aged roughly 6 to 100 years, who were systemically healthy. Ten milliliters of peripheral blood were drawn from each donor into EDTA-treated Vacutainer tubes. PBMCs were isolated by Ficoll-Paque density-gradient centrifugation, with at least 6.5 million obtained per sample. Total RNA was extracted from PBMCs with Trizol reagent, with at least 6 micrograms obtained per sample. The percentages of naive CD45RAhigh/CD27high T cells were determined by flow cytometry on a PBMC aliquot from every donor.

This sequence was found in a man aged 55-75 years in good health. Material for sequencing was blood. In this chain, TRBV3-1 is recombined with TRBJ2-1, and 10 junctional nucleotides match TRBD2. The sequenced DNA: TGTGCCAGCAGCCAAGAGACACTAGCGGGGAATCCGCAGTTCTTC. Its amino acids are CASSQETLAGNPQFF.